These T cell receptor beta chains were read from a single sample in a study of blood T cells in healthy people across ages. In TCRdb, the 5' RACE reads were re-called with MiXCR into one record per CDR3 protein. This sample has more than 800,000 distinct CDR3 sequences, with 35% to 50% found just once. Input material: blood. The receptors were gathered from a woman aged 55-70 years in good health. Both conserved end residues are trimmed from each CDR3. A D gene is named only where the DNA matches it firmly.

j_call,d_call,v_call,cdr3_aa
TRBJ2-7,TRBD2,TRBV9,ASSLSSGSGAYEQY
TRBJ2-5,TRBD1,TRBV24-1,ATSDSGTATQETQY
TRBJ2-1,-,TRBV7-3,ASSLNPGLRSEQF
TRBJ1-1,-,TRBV7-9,ASSSPPTLNTEAF
TRBJ2-3,-,TRBV3-1,ASSRGLVMDTQY
TRBJ2-1,-,TRBV4-2,ASSQAGSGNYNEQF
TRBJ2-6,-,TRBV27,ASSPEPSGANVLT
TRBJ1-1,-,TRBV11-3,ASSLGSDTEAF
-,TRBD2,TRBV18,ASSPLQLAGIAKNIQY
TRBJ2-3,-,TRBV4-1,ASSQEERSGDTQY
TRBJ1-1,-,TRBV5-1,ASSLVSGSNTEAF
TRBJ1-2,-,TRBV27,ASSPLGHADYGYT
TRBJ2-1,-,TRBV15,ATSVFSTVNEQF
TRBJ2-4,TRBD2,TRBV7-2,ASSPGLAGNIQY
TRBJ2-5,TRBD2,TRBV7-6,ASSRRGGETQY
TRBJ2-7,-,TRBV5-4,ASSLEPSSYEQY
TRBJ2-5,TRBD2,TRBV9,ASSPRRAGVDGQY
-,TRBD2,TRBV11-2,ASSLDYGRHNEQY
TRBJ1-6,-,TRBV27,ASNLGGHSPLH
TRBJ2-7,TRBD2,TRBV29-1,SVEKVGSGRRGGEQY
TRBJ2-1,-,TRBV20-1,SARDVGSEQF
TRBJ2-1,-,TRBV28,ASMGRGSQETQF
TRBJ2-5,-,TRBV12-3/TRBV12-4,ASSLEGDLGTQY
TRBJ1-4,-,TRBV27,ASSFRGGVNEKLF
-,-,TRBV20-1,SAMRGESYEQY
TRBJ2-7,TRBD1,TRBV7-9,ASSAPFRQGSYEQY
TRBJ2-1,-,TRBV5-1,ASSLSNNGRGEQF
TRBJ2-1,-,TRBV12-3/TRBV12-4,ASREAGNNEQF
TRBJ1-3,TRBD1,TRBV7-9,ASSLGTVGNTIY